This TCR beta chain was documented in a study of shared clonotypes between healthy human individuals. General study points: Genetic and exposure-history diversity was limited by the few donors. Clonotype sharing across a few donors was observed for about 4.8% of naive CD4 clonotypes.

Adults of Caucasian background living in Nashville, Tennessee made up all donors. In germline, CDR1 is SGHAT, CDR2 FQNNGV. V was clipped by 0 bases and J by 0 bases, with 11 bases between them. The length of the CDR3 is 16 residues. Concerning this clone itself: Its antigen is still unknown.

Clones were read by immunoSEQ multiplex PCR, and TCRdb kept only the in-frame ones, dropping some. This table has over 1.5 million clones, approximately 98% appearing once. The V and J genes are TRBV11-2 and TRBJ1-1, with D uncertain. The sample consisted of naive CD4+ T cells sorted from blood. Subset described: CD45RA+ positively selected. This receptor was taken from a man aged 25 to 45 in good health. This CDR3 is CASSLEANPLNTEAFF. CDR3 sequence (DNA): TGTGCCAGCAGCTTAGAGGCCAATCCACTGAACACTGAAGCTTTCTTT.